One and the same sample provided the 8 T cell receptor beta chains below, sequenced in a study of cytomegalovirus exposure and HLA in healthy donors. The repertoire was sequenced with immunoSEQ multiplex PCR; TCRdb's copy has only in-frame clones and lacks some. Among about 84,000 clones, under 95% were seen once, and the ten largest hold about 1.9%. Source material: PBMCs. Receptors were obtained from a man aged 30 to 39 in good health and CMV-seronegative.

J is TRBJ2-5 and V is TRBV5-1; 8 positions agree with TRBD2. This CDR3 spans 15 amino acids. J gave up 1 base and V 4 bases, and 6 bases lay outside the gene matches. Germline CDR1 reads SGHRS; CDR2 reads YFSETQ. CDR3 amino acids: CASSPGGAGQETQYF. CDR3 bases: TGCGCCAGCAGCCCGGGGGGGGCGGGCCAAGAGACCCAGTACTTC.

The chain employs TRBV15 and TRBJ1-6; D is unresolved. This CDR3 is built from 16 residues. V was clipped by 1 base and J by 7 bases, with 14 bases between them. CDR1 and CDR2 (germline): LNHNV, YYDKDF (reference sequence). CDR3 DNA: TGTGCCACCAGCAGAGTTGCCTTCACAGCAAATTCACCCCTCCACTTT. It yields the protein CATSRVAFTANSPLHF.

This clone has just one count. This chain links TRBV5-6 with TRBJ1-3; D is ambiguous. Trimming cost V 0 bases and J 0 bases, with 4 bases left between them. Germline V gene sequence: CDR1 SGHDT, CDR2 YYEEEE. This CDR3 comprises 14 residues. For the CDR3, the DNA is TGTGCCAGCAGCTTGGACTCCTCTGGAAACACCATATATTTT. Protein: CASSLDSSGNTIYF.

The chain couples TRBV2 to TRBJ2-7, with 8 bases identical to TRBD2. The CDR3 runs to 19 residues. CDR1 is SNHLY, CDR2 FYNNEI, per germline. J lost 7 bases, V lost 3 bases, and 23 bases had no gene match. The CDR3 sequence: CASSESRGGLVGISSEQYF. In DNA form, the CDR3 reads TGTGCCAGCAGTGAGTCTCGCGGGGGGTTGGTGGGGATTTCTTCGGAGCAGTACTTC. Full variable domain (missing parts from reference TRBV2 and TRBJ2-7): EPEVTQTPSHQVTQMGQEVILRCVPISNHLYFYWYRQILGQKVEFLVSFYNNEISEKSEIFDDQFSVERPDGSNFTLKIRSTKLEDSAMYFCASSESRGGLVGISSEQYFGPGTRLTVT.

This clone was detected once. This CDR3 reads CASSIEMTANVLTF. CDR3 nucleotides: TGTGCCAGTAGTATCGAAATGACAGCCAACGTCCTGACTTTC. The chain is built from TRBV19 and TRBJ2-6, with D hard to call. The germline V gene has CDR1 LNHDA and CDR2 SQIVND (reference sequence). This CDR3 has 14 amino acids. Trimming stripped 3 bases from V and 7 bases from J, with 10 bases between. Drawing the rest from reference TRBV19 and TRBJ2-6, the complete variable domain is DGGITQSPKYLFRKEGQNVTLSCEQNLNHDAMYWYRQDPGQGLRLIYYSQIVNDFQKGDIAEGYSVSREKKESFPLTVTSAQKNPTAFYLCASSIEMTANVLTFGAGSRLTVL.

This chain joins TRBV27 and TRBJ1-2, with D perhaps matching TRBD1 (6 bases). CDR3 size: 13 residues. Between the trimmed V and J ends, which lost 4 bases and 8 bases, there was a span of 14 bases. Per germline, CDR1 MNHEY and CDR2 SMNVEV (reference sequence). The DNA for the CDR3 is TGTGCCAGCAGTTGGGAGGGGGGAAACGGCTACACCTTC. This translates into CASSWEGGNGYTF.

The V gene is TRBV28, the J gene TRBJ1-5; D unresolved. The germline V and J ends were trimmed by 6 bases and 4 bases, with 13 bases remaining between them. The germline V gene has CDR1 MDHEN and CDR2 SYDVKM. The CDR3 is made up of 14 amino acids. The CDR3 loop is CASSSDKDNQPQHF. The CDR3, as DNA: TGTGCCAGCAGCTCAGACAAGGATAATCAGCCCCAGCATTTT.

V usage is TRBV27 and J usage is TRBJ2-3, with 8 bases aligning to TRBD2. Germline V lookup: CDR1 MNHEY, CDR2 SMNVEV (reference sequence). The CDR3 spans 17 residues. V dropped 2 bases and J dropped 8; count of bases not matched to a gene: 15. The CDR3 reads CASSLVGMGLSGGTQYF. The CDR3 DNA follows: TGTGCCAGCAGTTTAGTTGGTATGGGACTAAGCGGGGGTACGCAGTATTTT.